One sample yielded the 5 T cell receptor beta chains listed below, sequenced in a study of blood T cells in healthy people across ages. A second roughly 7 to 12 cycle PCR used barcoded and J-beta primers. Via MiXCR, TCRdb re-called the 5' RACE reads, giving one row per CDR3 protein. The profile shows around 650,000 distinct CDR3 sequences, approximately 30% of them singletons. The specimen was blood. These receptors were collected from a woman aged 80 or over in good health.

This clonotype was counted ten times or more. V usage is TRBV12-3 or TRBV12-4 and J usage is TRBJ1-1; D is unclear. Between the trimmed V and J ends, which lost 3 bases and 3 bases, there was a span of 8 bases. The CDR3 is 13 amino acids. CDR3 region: CASSFRRDTEAFF. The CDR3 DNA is TGTGCCAGCAGTTTCAGGCGGGACACTGAAGCTTTCTTT.

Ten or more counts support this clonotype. CDR3 residues: CASSYEGNYGYTF. As DNA, the CDR3 is TGTGCCAGCAGCTATGAGGGTAACTATGGCTACACCTTC. The V call is TRBV27, the J call TRBJ1-2; D is uncertain. The germline V and J ends were trimmed by 6 bases and 1 base, with 9 bases remaining between them. Germline CDR1 MNHEY, CDR2 SMNVEV (reference sequence). CDR3 length: 13 residues.

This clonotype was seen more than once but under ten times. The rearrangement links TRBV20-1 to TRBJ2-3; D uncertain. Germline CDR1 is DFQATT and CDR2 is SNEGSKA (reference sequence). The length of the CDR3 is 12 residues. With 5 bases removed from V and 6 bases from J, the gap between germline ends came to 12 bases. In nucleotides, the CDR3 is TGCAGTGCTCGACCACCGTGGGATACGCAGTATTTT. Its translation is CSARPPWDTQYF.

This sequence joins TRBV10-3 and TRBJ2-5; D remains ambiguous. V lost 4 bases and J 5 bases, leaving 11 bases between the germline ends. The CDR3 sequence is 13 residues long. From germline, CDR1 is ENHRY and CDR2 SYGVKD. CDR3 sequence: CAISAGNPETQYF. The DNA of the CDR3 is TGTGCCATCAGTGCCGGAAATCCGGAGACCCAGTACTTC.

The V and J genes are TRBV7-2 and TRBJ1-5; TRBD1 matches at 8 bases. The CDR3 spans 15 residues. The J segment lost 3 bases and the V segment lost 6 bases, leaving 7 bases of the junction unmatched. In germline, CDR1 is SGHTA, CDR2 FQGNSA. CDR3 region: CASRKGQAANQPQHF. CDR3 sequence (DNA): TGTGCCAGCAGGAAGGGACAGGCAGCCAATCAGCCCCAGCATTTT.